This TCR beta chain was captured by sequencing in a study of T cell clonotyping in hematopoietic cell transplantation. General study points: At the given depth, recipient repertoires were over 97% de novo clonotypes.

Indicated time point: recipient sample about 28 days before transplant, after cytoreduction. Recipients were bled about 28 days pretransplant and at posttransplant days 30, 100, 180. As regards this clone: Its antigen is not identified.

V dropped 2 bases and J dropped 0 bases, with 10 bases sitting between them. Germline V lookup: CDR1 MNHEY, CDR2 SMNVEV (reference sequence). CDR3 length equals 15 residues. The repertoire was sequenced with immunoSEQ multiplex PCR; TCRdb's copy has only in-frame clones and lacks some. The sample comprises 35,000 to 45,000 clones, roughly 94% of which are singletons, and about 1.5% rests with the top ten. The sample here was peripheral blood mononuclear cells, taken before stem cell transplant. The chain is built from TRBV27 and TRBJ1-2; the D gene is possibly TRBD1 (5 bases). This receptor was identified in a man in his forties with chronic myeloid leukemia. Some clones in this sample may be carry-over from other donors' samples. For the CDR3, the DNA is TGTGCCAGCAGTTTAAGGGGCATAGCTAACTATGGCTACACCTTC. Translated, it gives CASSLRGIANYGYTF.